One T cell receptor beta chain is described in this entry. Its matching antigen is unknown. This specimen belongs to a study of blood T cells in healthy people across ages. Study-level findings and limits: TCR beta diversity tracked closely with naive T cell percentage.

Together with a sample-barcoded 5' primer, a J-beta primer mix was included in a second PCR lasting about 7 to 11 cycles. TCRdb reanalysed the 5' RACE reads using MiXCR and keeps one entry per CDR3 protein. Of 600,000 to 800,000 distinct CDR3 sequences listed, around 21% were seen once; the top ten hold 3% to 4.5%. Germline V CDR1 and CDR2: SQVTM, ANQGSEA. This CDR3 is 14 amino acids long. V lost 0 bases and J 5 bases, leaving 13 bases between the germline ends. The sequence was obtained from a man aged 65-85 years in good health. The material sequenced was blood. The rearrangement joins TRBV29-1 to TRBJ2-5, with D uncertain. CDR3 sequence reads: CSVEDVRSGETQYF. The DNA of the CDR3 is TGCAGCGTTGAAGATGTGCGGTCCGGGGAGACCCAGTACTTC.